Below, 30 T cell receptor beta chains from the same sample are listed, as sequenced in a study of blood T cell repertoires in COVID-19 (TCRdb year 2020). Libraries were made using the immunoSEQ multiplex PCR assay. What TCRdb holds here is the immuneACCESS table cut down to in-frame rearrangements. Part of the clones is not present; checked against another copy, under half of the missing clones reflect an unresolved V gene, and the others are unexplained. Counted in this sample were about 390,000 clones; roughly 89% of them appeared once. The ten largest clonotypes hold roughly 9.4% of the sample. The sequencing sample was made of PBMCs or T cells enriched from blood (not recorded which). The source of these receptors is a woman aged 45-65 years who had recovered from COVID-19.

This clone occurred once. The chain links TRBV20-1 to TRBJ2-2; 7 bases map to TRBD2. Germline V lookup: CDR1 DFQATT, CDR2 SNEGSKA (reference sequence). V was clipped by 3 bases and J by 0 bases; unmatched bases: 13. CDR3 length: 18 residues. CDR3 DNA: TGCAGTGCTAGTGGGGCCGTCGGGCGGGGGACGAACACCGGGGAGCTGTTTTTT. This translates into CSASGAVGRGTNTGELFF.

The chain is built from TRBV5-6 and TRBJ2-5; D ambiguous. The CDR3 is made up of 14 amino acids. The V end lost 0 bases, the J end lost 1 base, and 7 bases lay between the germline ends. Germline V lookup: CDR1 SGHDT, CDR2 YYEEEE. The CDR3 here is CASSLVASQETQYF. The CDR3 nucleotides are TGTGCCAGCAGCTTGGTTGCGTCCCAAGAGACCCAGTACTTC.

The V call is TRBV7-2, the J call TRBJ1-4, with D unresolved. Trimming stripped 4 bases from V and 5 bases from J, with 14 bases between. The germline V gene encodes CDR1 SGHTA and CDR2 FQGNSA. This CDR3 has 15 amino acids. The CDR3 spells CASSSPRGTNEKLFF. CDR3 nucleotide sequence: TGTGCCAGCAGCTCACCTCGGGGAACGAATGAAAAACTGTTTTTT.

CDR3 nucleotides: TGCAGCGTTGCAGCGGGGTCCTACAATGAGCAGTTCTTC. Amino acid sequence: CSVAAGSYNEQFF. The chain links TRBV29-1 to TRBJ2-1; TRBD2 matches 7 bases. This CDR3 is 13 amino acids long. Trimming took 4 bases from V and 1 from J; bases not matched to a gene: 1. Germline lookup yields CDR1 SQVTM and CDR2 ANQGSEA.

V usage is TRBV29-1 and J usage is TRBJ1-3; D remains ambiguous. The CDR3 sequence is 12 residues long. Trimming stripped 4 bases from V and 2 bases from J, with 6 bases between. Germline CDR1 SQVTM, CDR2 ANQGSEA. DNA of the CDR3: TGCAGCGTTGCCGGGGCTGGAAACACCATATATTTT. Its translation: CSVAGAGNTIYF. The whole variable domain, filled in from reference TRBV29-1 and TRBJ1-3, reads SAVISQKPSRDICQRGTSLTIQCQVDSQVTMMFWYRQQPGQSLTLIATANQGSEATYESGFVIDKFPISRPNLTFSTLTVSNMSPEDSSIYLCSVAGAGNTIYFGEGSWLTVV.

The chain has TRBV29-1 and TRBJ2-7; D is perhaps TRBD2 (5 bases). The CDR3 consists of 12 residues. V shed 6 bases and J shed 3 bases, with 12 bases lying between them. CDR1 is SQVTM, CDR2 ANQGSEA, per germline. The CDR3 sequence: CSVADGNYEQYF. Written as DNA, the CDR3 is TGCAGCGTCGCAGACGGGAACTACGAGCAGTACTTC.

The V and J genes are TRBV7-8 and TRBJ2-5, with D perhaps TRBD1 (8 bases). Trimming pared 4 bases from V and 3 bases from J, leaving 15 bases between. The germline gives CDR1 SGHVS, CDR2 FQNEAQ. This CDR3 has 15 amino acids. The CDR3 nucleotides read TGTGCCAGCAGCTCCTACACAGGGGGGGAAGAGACCCAGTACTTC. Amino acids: CASSSYTGGEETQYF.

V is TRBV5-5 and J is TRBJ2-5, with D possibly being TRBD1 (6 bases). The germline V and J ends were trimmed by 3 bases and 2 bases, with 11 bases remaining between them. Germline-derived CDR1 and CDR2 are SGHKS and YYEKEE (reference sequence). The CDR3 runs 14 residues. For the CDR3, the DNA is TGTGCCAGCAGCTCAACGACAGGACAAGAGACCCAGTACTTC. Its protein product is CASSSTTGQETQYF.

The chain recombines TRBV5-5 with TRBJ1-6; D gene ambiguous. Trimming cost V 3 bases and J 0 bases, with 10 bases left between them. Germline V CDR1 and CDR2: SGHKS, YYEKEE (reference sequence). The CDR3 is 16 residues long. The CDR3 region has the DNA TGTGCCAGCAGCTGGGGAGGGAGCTCCTATAATTCACCCCTCCACTTT. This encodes CASSWGGSSYNSPLHF. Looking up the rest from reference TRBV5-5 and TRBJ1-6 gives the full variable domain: DAGVTQSPTHLIKTRGQQVTLRCSPISGHKSVSWYQQVLGQGPQFIFQYYEKEERGRGNFPDRFSARQFPNYSSELNVNALLLGDSALYLCASSWGGSSYNSPLHFGNGTRLTVT.

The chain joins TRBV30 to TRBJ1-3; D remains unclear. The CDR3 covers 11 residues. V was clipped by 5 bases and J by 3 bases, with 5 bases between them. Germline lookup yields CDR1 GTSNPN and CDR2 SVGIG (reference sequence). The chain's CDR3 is CAWELGNTIYF. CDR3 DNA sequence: TGTGCCTGGGAGCTTGGAAACACCATATATTTT.

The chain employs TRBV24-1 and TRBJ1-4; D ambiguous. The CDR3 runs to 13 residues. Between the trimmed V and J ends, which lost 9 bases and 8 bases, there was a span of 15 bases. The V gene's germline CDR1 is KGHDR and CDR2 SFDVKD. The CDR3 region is CATGEGREEKLFF. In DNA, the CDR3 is TGTGCCACCGGAGAGGGCCGTGAGGAAAAACTGTTTTTT.

This CDR3 is CASSNTQGKESWGYTF. The CDR3 DNA follows: TGTGCCAGCAGCAATACACAGGGGAAAGAGTCCTGGGGCTACACCTTC. The rearrangement joins TRBV7-9 to TRBJ1-2; 7 bases match TRBD1. The V gene end was trimmed by 5 bases and the J gene end by 8 bases; junction bases not matched to a gene: 17. CDR3 size: 16 residues. Germline CDR1 reads SEHNR; CDR2 reads FQNEAQ (reference sequence).

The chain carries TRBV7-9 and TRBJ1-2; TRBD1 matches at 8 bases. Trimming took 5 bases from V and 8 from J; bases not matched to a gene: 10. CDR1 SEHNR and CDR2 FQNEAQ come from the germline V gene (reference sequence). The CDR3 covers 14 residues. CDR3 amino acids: CASSADRAGVGYTF. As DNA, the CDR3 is TGTGCCAGCAGCGCGGACAGGGCAGGTGTAGGCTACACCTTC.

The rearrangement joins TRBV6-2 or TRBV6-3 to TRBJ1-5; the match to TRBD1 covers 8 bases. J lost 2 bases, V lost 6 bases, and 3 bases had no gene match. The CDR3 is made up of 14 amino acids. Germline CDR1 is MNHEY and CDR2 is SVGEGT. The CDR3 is CASSPGGGNQPQHF. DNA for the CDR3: TGTGCCAGCAGCCCAGGGGGCGGCAATCAGCCCCAGCATTTT.

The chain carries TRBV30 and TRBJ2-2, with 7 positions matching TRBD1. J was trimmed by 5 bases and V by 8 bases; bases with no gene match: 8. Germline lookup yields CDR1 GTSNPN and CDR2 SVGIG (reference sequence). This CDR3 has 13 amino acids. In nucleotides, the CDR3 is TGTGCCGGAAGCCCGACAGGGACCGGGGAGCTGTTTTTT. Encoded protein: CAGSPTGTGELFF.

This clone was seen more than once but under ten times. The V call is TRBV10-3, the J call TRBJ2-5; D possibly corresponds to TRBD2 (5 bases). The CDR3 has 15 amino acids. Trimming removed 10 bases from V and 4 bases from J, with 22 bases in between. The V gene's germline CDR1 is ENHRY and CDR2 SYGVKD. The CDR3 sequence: CATTGRRAPGETQYF. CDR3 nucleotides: TGTGCCACCACCGGACGGCGGGCCCCGGGAGAGACCCAGTACTTC.

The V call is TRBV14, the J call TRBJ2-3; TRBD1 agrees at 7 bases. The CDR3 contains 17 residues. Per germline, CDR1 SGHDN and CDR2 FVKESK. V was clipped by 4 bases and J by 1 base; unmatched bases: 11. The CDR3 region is CASSPWDGDSGTDTQYF. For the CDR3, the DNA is TGTGCCAGCAGCCCTTGGGATGGGGACAGTGGCACAGATACGCAGTATTTT.

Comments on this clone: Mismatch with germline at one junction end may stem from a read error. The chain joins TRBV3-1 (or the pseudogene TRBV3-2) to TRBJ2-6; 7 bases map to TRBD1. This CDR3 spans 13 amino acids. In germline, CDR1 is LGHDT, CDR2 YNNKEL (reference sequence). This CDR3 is CASSQDATGQSTF. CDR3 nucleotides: TGTGCCAGCAGCCAAGATGCAACGGGACAGAGTACATTC.

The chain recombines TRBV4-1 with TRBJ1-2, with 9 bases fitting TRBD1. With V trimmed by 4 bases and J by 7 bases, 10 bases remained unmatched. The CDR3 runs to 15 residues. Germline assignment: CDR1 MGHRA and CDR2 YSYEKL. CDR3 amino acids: CASSPGYRGHGGYTF. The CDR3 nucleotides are TGCGCCAGCAGCCCAGGGTACAGGGGGCATGGTGGCTACACCTTC.

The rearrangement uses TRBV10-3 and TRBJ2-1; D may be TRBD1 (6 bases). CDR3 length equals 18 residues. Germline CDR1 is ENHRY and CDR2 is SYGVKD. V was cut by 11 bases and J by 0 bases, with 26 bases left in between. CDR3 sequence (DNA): TGTGCCGCCTCATCCGGGGTTGGGACAAAGAGCTCCTACAATGAGCAGTTCTTC. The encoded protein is CAASSGVGTKSSYNEQFF.

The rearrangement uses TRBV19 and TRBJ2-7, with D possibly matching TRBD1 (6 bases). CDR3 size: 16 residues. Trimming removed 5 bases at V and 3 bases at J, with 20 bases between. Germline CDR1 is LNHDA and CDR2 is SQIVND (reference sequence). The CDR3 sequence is CASSLALRDTNYEQYF. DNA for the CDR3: TGTGCCAGTAGTCTCGCCCTCCGGGACACCAACTACGAGCAGTACTTC.

The CDR3 is CASSDTGTGYEQYF. Here the CDR3 DNA reads TGTGCCAGCAGTGATACCGGGACAGGTTACGAGCAGTACTTC. The V and J genes are TRBV25-1 and TRBJ2-7, with 8 bases fitting TRBD1. CDR1 is MGHDK, CDR2 SYGVNS, per germline. The V segment lost 3 bases and the J segment 4 bases; nucleotides outside the gene matches: 5. There are 14 residues in the CDR3.

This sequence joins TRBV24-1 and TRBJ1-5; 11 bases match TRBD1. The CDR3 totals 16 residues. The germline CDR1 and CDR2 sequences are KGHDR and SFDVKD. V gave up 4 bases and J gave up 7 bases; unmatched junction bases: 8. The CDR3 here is CATSDTRTGGQQPQHF. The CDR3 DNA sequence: TGTGCCACCAGTGACACCAGGACAGGGGGCCAACAGCCCCAGCATTTT.

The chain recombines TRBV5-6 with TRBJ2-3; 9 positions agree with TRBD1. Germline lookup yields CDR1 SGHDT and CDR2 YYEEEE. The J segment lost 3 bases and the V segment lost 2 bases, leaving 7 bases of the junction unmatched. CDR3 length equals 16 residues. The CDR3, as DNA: TGTGCCAGCAGCTTCGTCTGGGACAGGGTAACAGATACGCAGTATTTT. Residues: CASSFVWDRVTDTQYF.

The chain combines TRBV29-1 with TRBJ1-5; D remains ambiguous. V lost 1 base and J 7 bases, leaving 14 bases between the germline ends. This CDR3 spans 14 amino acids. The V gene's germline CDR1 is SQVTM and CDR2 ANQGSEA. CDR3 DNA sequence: TGCAGCGTTGAAGGCGAGGGTCTCGGACAGCCCCAGCATTTT. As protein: CSVEGEGLGQPQHF. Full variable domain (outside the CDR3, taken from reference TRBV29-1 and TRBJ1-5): SAVISQKPSRDICQRGTSLTIQCQVDSQVTMMFWYRQQPGQSLTLIATANQGSEATYESGFVIDKFPISRPNLTFSTLTVSNMSPEDSSIYLCSVEGEGLGQPQHFGDGTRLSIL.

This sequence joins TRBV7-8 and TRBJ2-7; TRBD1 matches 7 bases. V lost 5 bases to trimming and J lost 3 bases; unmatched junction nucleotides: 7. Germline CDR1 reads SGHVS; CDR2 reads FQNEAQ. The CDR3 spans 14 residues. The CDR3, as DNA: TGTGCCAGCAGCCCCCATAACAGGGGCTACGAGCAGTACTTC. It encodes CASSPHNRGYEQYF.

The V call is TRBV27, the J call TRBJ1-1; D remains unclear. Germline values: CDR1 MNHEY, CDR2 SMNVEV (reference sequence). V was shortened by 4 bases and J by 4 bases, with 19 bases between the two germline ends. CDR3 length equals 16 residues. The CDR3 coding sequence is TGTGCCAGCAGTTCAAGCTACGGGCGGGCGGGCACTGAAGCTTTCTTT. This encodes CASSSSYGRAGTEAFF.

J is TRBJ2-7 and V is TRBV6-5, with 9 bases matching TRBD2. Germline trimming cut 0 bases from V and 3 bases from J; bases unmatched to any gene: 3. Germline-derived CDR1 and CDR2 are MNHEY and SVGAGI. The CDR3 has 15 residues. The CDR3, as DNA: TGTGCCAGCAGTTACTCAGGTAGCGGGAGCTACGAGCAGTACTTC. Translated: CASSYSGSGSYEQYF.

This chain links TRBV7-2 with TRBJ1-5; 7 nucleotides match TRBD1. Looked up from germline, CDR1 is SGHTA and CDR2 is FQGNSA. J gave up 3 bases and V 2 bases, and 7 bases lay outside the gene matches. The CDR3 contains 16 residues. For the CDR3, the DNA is TGTGCCAGCAGCTTAACCCGCACAGGGGTCAATCAGCCCCAGCATTTT. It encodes CASSLTRTGVNQPQHF.

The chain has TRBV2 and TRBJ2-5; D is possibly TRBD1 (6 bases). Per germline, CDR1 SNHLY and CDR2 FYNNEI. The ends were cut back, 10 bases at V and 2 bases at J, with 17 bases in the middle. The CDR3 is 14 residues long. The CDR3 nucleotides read TGTGCCACCCTTTCGACAGGCTCGCAAGAGACCCAGTACTTC. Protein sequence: CATLSTGSQETQYF.